The present entry profiles one T cell receptor (beta chain) with its context. V was shortened by 3 bases and J by 2 bases, with 15 bases between the two germline ends. Germline CDR1 MNHEY, CDR2 SVGEGT. This CDR3 contains 16 residues. These data are taken from a study of blood T cell repertoires in COVID-19. Study in general: From the United States, Italy and Spain came samples of acute and convalescent COVID-19.

Sequenced by immunoSEQ multiplex PCR; TCRdb stores in-frame clones only, minus some. The repertoire holds 250,000 or so clones, with 65% to 90% as singletons. This TCR came from a man aged 25 to 40 with active or convalescent COVID-19. The sequencing input was peripheral blood. The genes are TRBV6-2 or TRBV6-3 and TRBJ2-3, with D perhaps matching TRBD2 (5 bases). The CDR3 DNA reads TGTGCCAGCAGTTATGGTGTTAGCGAATACACAGATACGCAGTATTTT. It encodes CASSYGVSEYTDTQYF.